These 7 T cell receptor beta chains share one sample of origin, sequenced in a study of PD-1 blockade in classical Hodgkin lymphoma. Using immunoSEQ multiplex PCR, the repertoire was profiled, and TCRdb retains in-frame clones only, with some absent. The sample yields roughly 20,000 clones, approximately 84% seen once. No patient escaped relapse after autologous stem cell transplantation, and brentuximab vedotin exposure varied. This material consisted of peripheral blood mononuclear cells (PBMCs), taken at baseline. The receptor source for this set is a human donor with classical Hodgkin lymphoma.

This chain joins TRBV18 and TRBJ2-1, with unresolved D. Looked up from germline, CDR1 is KGHSH and CDR2 is LQKENI. V lost 0 bases and J 0 bases, leaving 6 bases between the germline ends. The CDR3 length is 15 residues. For the CDR3, the DNA is TGTGCCAGCTCACCACCACAGATCTCCTACAATGAGCAGTTCTTC. Translating gives CASSPPQISYNEQFF.

The J gene is TRBJ2-7, the V gene TRBV4-1; a possible D gene is TRBD2 (7 bases). V lost 4 bases, J lost 4 bases, and 11 bases lay in between. Per the germline V gene, CDR1 is MGHRA and CDR2 is YSYEKL. There are 13 residues in the CDR3. CDR3 amino acids: CASSPEGGYEQYF. The CDR3 DNA reads as TGCGCCAGCAGCCCCGAGGGGGGGTACGAGCAGTACTTC.

The rearrangement joins TRBV25-1 to TRBJ1-4; TRBD1 might be the D (6 bases). The length of the CDR3 is 14 residues. Germline V gives CDR1 MGHDK, CDR2 SYGVNS. Trimming pared 2 bases from V and 8 bases from J, leaving 12 bases between. CDR3 nucleotide sequence: TGTGCCAGCAGTGAAAACAGGGTATGGGAAAAACTGTTTTTT. As protein: CASSENRVWEKLFF.

This sequence joins TRBV27 and TRBJ2-7; 9 positions agree with TRBD1. The CDR3 covers 17 residues. Germline V gene data show CDR1 as MNHEY and CDR2 as SMNVEV (reference sequence). V trimming: 4 bases; J trimming: 4 bases; junction bases outside the gene matches: 14. In DNA, the CDR3 is TGTGCCAGCAGTTCCTCCGGGACAGGGTCCCAAGGGTACGAGCAGTACTTC. Encoded protein: CASSSSGTGSQGYEQYF.

This chain connects TRBV5-6 to TRBJ1-1; D is uncertain. Looked up from germline, CDR1 is SGHDT and CDR2 is YYEEEE. Trimming shortened V by 0 bases and J by 1 base, and 10 bases separated the two germline ends. CDR3 length equals 15 residues. In DNA form, the CDR3 reads TGTGCCAGCAGCTTGGCGGGCAGGAGGAACACTGAAGCTTTCTTT. The encoded protein is CASSLAGRRNTEAFF.

The chain joins TRBV18 to TRBJ2-7; 7 bases fit TRBD2. V lost 4 bases and J lost 4; bases outside the gene matches: 10. The CDR3 spans 15 residues. Germline values: CDR1 KGHSH, CDR2 LQKENI. CDR3 nucleotides: TGTGCCAGCTCACTTACTCGGACTAGAGAATACGAGCAGTACTTC. Protein sequence: CASSLTRTREYEQYF. The full variable domain, rest sourced from reference TRBV18 and TRBJ2-7, is NAGVMQNPRHLVRRRGQEARLRCSPMKGHSHVYWYRQLPEEGLKFMVYLQKENIIDESGMPKERFSAEFPKEGPSILRIQQVVRGDSAAYFCASSLTRTREYEQYFGPGTRLTVT.

The chain is built from TRBV6-4 and TRBJ1-1; no reliable D call. V was cut by 5 bases and J by 3 bases, with 13 bases left in between. CDR3 length equals 14 residues. Germline loops: CDR1 MRHNA, CDR2 SNTAGT. CDR3 nucleotides: TGTGCCAGCAGTCCCCAAGCCTCTTACACTGAAGCTTTCTTT. As protein: CASSPQASYTEAFF.